Listed here are 25 T cell receptor beta chains from one sample, sequenced in a study of response to subunit inactivated influenza vaccine. Via MiXCR, TCRdb re-called the RT-PCR reads, giving one row per CDR3 protein. The table shows over 800,000 distinct CDR3 sequences, with 21% occurring only once. The material sequenced was PBMCs from blood, taken approximately 5 days after vaccination. Receptors originate from a man in his fifties who received an inactivated influenza vaccine.

This clonotype came up a few times. This chain uses TRBV7-2 with TRBJ2-2, with 8 bases lining up with TRBD2. Germline V lookup: CDR1 SGHTA, CDR2 FQGNSA. The CDR3 sequence is 14 residues long. V was clipped by 6 bases and J by 6 bases; unmatched bases: 6. The CDR3 bases are TGTGCCAGCAGAACTAGCGGAGCCCCCGGGGAGCTGTTTTTT. Translation gives CASRTSGAPGELFF.

J is TRBJ2-1 and V is TRBV6-2 or TRBV6-3; 7 nucleotides match TRBD2. CDR1 and CDR2 from the germline V gene are MNHEY and SVGEGT. J gave up 3 bases and V 8 bases, and 16 bases lay outside the gene matches. The CDR3 loop spans 17 amino acids. The CDR3 reads CASRRGELAAFYNEQFF. CDR3 bases: TGTGCCAGCCGCCGTGGGGAGCTAGCGGCCTTCTACAATGAGCAGTTCTTC.

This rearrangement joins TRBV4-1 to TRBJ2-2; D might be TRBD1 (5 bases). Germline loops: CDR1 MGHRA, CDR2 YSYEKL. CDR3 size: 15 residues. V lost 2 bases to trimming and J lost 4 bases, with 11 bases between them. In nucleotides, the CDR3 is TGCGCCAGCAGCCAACTCCAGGGAAGCACCGGGGAGCTGTTTTTT. Translation gives CASSQLQGSTGELFF.

This chain joins TRBV4-2 and TRBJ2-3; 13 nucleotides line up with TRBD2. The CDR3 totals 16 residues. V shed 3 bases, J shed 10 bases, and the junction held 10 bases outside the gene matches. Germline CDR1 and CDR2: LGHNA and YNFKEQ. The CDR3 DNA reads as TGTGCCAGCAGCCAGGTTGGACTAGCGGGAGTAGCGGCGCAGTATTTT. Its translation: CASSQVGLAGVAAQYF.

This clonotype has a handful of counts. This chain links TRBV7-2 with TRBJ1-4, with 7 bases lining up with TRBD1. This CDR3 has 13 residues. V dropped 6 bases and J dropped 5; count of bases not matched to a gene: 3. Germline assignment: CDR1 SGHTA and CDR2 FQGNSA. In DNA, the CDR3 is TGTGCCAGCAGTCAGGGGGGGAATGAAAAACTGTTTTTT. The encoded protein is CASSQGGNEKLFF.

This clonotype has only a few counts. The chain combines TRBV5-5 with TRBJ2-1; 9 bases fit TRBD1. The CDR3 consists of 16 residues. Germline loops: CDR1 SGHKS, CDR2 YYEKEE (reference sequence). The ends lost 3 bases at V and 1 base at J; junction bases unmatched: 5. CDR3 sequence reads: CASSSQTGGSYNEQFF. The CDR3 nucleotides read TGTGCCAGCAGCTCACAGACAGGGGGGTCCTACAATGAGCAGTTCTTC.

Here the CDR3 DNA reads TGTGCCAGCAGCCCAAGACTAGCGGACACAGATACGCAGTATTTT. This gives the protein CASSPRLADTDTQYF. This rearrangement joins TRBV11-2 to TRBJ2-3; 9 bases align to TRBD2. The V gene end was trimmed by 5 bases and the J gene end by 2 bases; junction bases not matched to a gene: 5. This CDR3 comprises 15 residues. From germline, CDR1 is SGHAT and CDR2 FQNNGV.

The chain combines TRBV20-1 with TRBJ1-6; tentatively, D is TRBD1 (6 bases). The CDR3 length is 13 residues. Looked up from germline, CDR1 is DFQATT and CDR2 is SNEGSKA (reference sequence). The V gene lost 5 bases and the J gene lost 5 bases, with 10 bases spanning the gap. CDR3 bases: TGCAGTGCTCGGACAGTTAATAATTCACCCCTCCACTTT. Amino acids: CSARTVNNSPLHF.

The CDR3 nucleotides are TGTGCCAGCAGTTTACTAGCGGGACTGAACAATGAGCAGTTCTTC. Protein: CASSLLAGLNNEQFF. J is TRBJ2-1 and V is TRBV28; 9 positions match TRBD2. The germline gives CDR1 MDHEN, CDR2 SYDVKM. The CDR3 is 15 residues long. J was trimmed by 5 bases and V by 2 bases; bases with no gene match: 4.

This clonotype was detected only a few times. V usage is TRBV11-2 and J usage is TRBJ2-1; weak D call: TRBD1 (5 bases). The CDR3 has 15 residues. Trimming pared 5 bases from V and 0 bases from J, leaving 11 bases between. Germline V gene data show CDR1 as SGHAT and CDR2 as FQNNGV. In DNA, the CDR3 is TGTGCCAGCAGCCCCCGACAGCTCTCCTACAATGAGCAGTTCTTC. This encodes CASSPRQLSYNEQFF.

In this sample, this clonotype turned up a few times. The rearrangement uses TRBV4-1 and TRBJ2-3, with D unresolved. The V gene lost 1 base and the J gene lost 4 bases, with 12 bases spanning the gap. The germline V gene encodes CDR1 MGHRA and CDR2 YSYEKL. The CDR3 is made up of 15 amino acids. Written as DNA, the CDR3 is TGCGCCAGCAGCCAAGTCCAAGCGAGTTCAGATACGCAGTATTTT. It is translated as CASSQVQASSDTQYF.

V usage is TRBV20-1 and J usage is TRBJ1-2; D gene uncertain. The CDR3 contains 13 residues. Germline CDR1 DFQATT, CDR2 SNEGSKA (reference sequence). The germline V and J ends were trimmed by 2 bases and 0 bases, with 7 bases remaining between them. The chain's CDR3 is CSARKLPNYGYTF. DNA for the CDR3: TGCAGTGCTAGAAAGCTTCCTAACTATGGCTACACCTTC.

This clonotype was observed a few times. The chain has TRBV3-1 and TRBJ2-3, with 8 bases that match TRBD2. With V trimmed by 5 bases and J by 2 bases, 9 bases remained unmatched. This CDR3 is built from 16 residues. CDR1 and CDR2 (germline): LGHDT, YNNKEL (reference sequence). The CDR3 nucleotides read TGTGCCAGCAGCAATAAAGCGGGAGAGATCACAGATACGCAGTATTTT. Its protein product is CASSNKAGEITDTQYF.

The chain couples TRBV5-1 to TRBJ2-1, with D uncertain. CDR1 and CDR2 (germline): SGHRS, YFSETQ. The CDR3 consists of 14 residues. Trimming took off 0 bases at V and 8 bases at J, with 12 bases between the two ends. The CDR3 here is CASSLVRLRDEQFF. CDR3 DNA sequence: TGCGCCAGCAGCTTGGTCAGGCTTCGGGATGAGCAGTTCTTC.

This clonotype was picked up many times. The chain has TRBV12-3 or TRBV12-4 and TRBJ2-7; 8 bases are shared with TRBD1. With V trimmed by 1 base and J by 2 bases, 10 bases remained unmatched. The CDR3 length is 17 residues. The CDR3 reads CASSLGQWTGIPYEQYF. DNA of the CDR3: TGTGCCAGCAGTTTAGGTCAATGGACAGGGATTCCCTACGAGCAGTACTTC.

A few counts support this clonotype. The CDR3 loop reads CSVELAAQETQYF. CDR3 nucleotide sequence: TGCAGCGTTGAACTAGCGGCCCAAGAGACCCAGTACTTC. This chain connects TRBV29-1 to TRBJ2-5; 7 nucleotides line up with TRBD2. The CDR3 has 13 residues. Germline V gives CDR1 SQVTM, CDR2 ANQGSEA. V was clipped by 2 bases and J by 1 base; unmatched bases: 1.

This clonotype was seen many times. The chain has TRBV12-3 or TRBV12-4 and TRBJ2-3; D not certain. The CDR3 has 13 amino acids. Trimming removed 8 bases at V and 0 bases at J, with 9 bases between. CDR3 DNA: TGTGCCAGCCACCGAAGTAGCACAGATACGCAGTATTTT. Protein: CASHRSSTDTQYF.

In this sample, this clonotype turned up a few times. J is TRBJ2-1 and V is TRBV12-3 or TRBV12-4, with D possibly being TRBD2 (6 bases). V was clipped by 5 bases and J by 9 bases, with 14 bases between them. The CDR3 runs 13 residues. The CDR3 nucleotides are TGTGCCAGCAGTATTGGGACCGGGAGTGAGCAGTTCTTC. Its protein is CASSIGTGSEQFF.

This chain uses TRBV5-1 with TRBJ2-1, with TRBD1 identical over 8 bases. The CDR3 consists of 16 residues. CDR1 is SGHRS, CDR2 YFSETQ, per germline. V gave up 2 bases and J gave up 1 base; unmatched junction bases: 5. CDR3: CASSFDRGSSYNEQFF. The DNA for the CDR3 is TGCGCCAGCAGCTTCGACAGGGGTAGTTCCTACAATGAGCAGTTCTTC.

The chain joins TRBV12-3 or TRBV12-4 to TRBJ2-2; TRBD2 agrees at 9 bases. The J segment lost 0 bases and the V segment lost 6 bases, leaving 5 bases of the junction unmatched. CDR3 size: 16 residues. The CDR3 spells CASRPIAGANTGELFF. CDR3 DNA: TGTGCCAGCAGACCTATAGCGGGGGCGAACACCGGGGAGCTGTTTTTT.

This clonotype was recorded a few times. J is TRBJ2-5 and V is TRBV20-1, with 7 positions matching TRBD1. The CDR3 has 14 residues. The trim removed 3 bases at V and 1 base at J, leaving 5 bases unmatched. In germline, CDR1 is DFQATT, CDR2 SNEGSKA (reference sequence). CDR3 residues: CSASRTGLQETQYF. CDR3 DNA: TGCAGTGCTAGCAGGACAGGACTCCAAGAGACCCAGTACTTC.

The V call is TRBV4-2, the J call TRBJ2-7; D gene ambiguous. The CDR3 contains 15 residues. Germline V lookup: CDR1 LGHNA, CDR2 YNFKEQ. V gave up 0 bases and J gave up 0 bases, with 9 bases separating them. The CDR3 region has the DNA TGTGCCAGCAGCCAAGATTGGCTGGGCTCCTACGAGCAGTACTTC. Its protein product is CASSQDWLGSYEQYF.

This clonotype was detected a few times. The rearrangement uses TRBV28 and TRBJ2-3; D is undetermined. The germline V gene encodes CDR1 MDHEN and CDR2 SYDVKM. This CDR3 has 15 residues. V shed 5 bases and J shed 2 bases, with 14 bases lying between them. DNA of the CDR3: TGTGCCAGCAGTCCAGCCTCCGACCCCACAGATACGCAGTATTTT. This gives the protein CASSPASDPTDTQYF. Supplemented by reference TRBV28 and TRBJ2-3, the full variable domain reads DVKVTQSSRYLVKRTGEKVFLECVQDMDHENMFWYRQDPGLGLRLIYFSYDVKMKEKGDIPEGYSVSREKKERFSLILESASTNQTSMYLCASSPASDPTDTQYFGPGTRLTVL.

This chain joins TRBV20-1 and TRBJ2-3; 13 bases line up with TRBD2. This CDR3 has 15 residues. Trimming cost V 5 bases and J 1 base; bases outside gene matches: 3. CDR1 and CDR2 from the germline V gene are DFQATT and SNEGSKA (reference sequence). For the CDR3, the DNA is TGCAGTGCTCGACTAGCGGGAGGCCGCACAGATACGCAGTATTTT. Translated: CSARLAGGRTDTQYF.

This chain uses TRBV4-2 with TRBJ2-4; 11 nucleotides match TRBD2. Unmatched junction bases numbered 10, after V lost 1 base and J lost 2 bases. Germline V CDR1 and CDR2: LGHNA, YNFKEQ. The CDR3 is 19 residues long. CDR3 residues: CASSQAGTSGSLTKNIQYF. The CDR3, as DNA: TGTGCCAGCAGCCAAGCAGGTACTAGCGGGAGTTTGACCAAAAACATTCAGTACTTC.